What follows are 7 T cell receptor beta chains derived from one specimen sequenced in a study of T cell repertoires in cytomegalovirus infection. TCRdb processed the reads anew with MiXCR; each CDR3 protein has one entry. Of 750,000 to 900,000 distinct CDR3 sequences in the sample, about 29% were seen once. The antigens of these receptors remain unknown. The sequencing here drew on cultured CD8+ T cells from PBMCs, taken from culture after CMV antigen stimulation. The receptor set was obtained from a human donor in good health (CMV status not recorded). Some clones in this sample may be carry-over from other donors' samples.

The sample holds many counts of this clonotype. This chain links TRBV11-3 with TRBJ2-5, with TRBD2 matching 8 bases. CDR3 length equals 15 residues. Germline loops: CDR1 SGHNT, CDR2 YENEEA. Trimming removed 3 bases from V and 2 bases from J; junction bases left unmatched: 5. DNA of the CDR3: TGTGCCAGCAGCTTGAAAGCGGGGGTGCAAGAGACCCAGTACTTC. It codes for CASSLKAGVQETQYF.

This clonotype was observed many times. The CDR3 DNA reads TGTGCCAGCAGCCAGGCCGGCGTCCAAGAGACCCAGTACTTC. It codes for CASSQAGVQETQYF. The V and J genes are TRBV4-2 and TRBJ2-5; D is unresolved. This CDR3 has 14 amino acids. Between the trimmed V and J ends, which lost 3 bases and 1 base, there was a span of 9 bases. Germline CDR1 is LGHNA and CDR2 is YNFKEQ.

This chain joins TRBV3-1 and TRBJ1-1, with D possibly matching TRBD1 (5 bases). Trimming removed 0 bases at V and 3 bases at J, with 8 bases between. This CDR3 is 14 amino acids long. Germline-derived CDR1 and CDR2 are LGHDT and YNNKEL (reference sequence). CDR3 nucleotide sequence: TGTGCCAGCAGCCAAGAAGAGGGGTACACTGAAGCTTTCTTT. Encoded protein: CASSQEEGYTEAFF.

The chain is built from TRBV28 and TRBJ2-3; D gene ambiguous. The CDR3 spans 14 residues. With 1 base removed from V and 4 bases from J, the gap between germline ends came to 9 bases. Germline-derived CDR1 and CDR2 are MDHEN and SYDVKM. CDR3 sequence reads: CASSLFSRADTQYF. CDR3 coding DNA: TGTGCCAGCAGTTTATTTTCGCGTGCAGATACGCAGTATTTT.

The chain recombines TRBV7-9 with TRBJ1-1; TRBD1 agrees at 8 bases. Germline CDR1 and CDR2: SEHNR and FQNEAQ (reference sequence). CDR3 size: 15 residues. Trimming took 4 bases from V and 3 from J; bases not matched to a gene: 7. The CDR3 DNA is TGTGCCAGCAGCTCGACAGGGGATAAGGACACTGAAGCTTTCTTT. This translates into CASSSTGDKDTEAFF.

V and J are TRBV5-5 and TRBJ2-3; no definite D call. CDR1 is SGHKS and CDR2 is YYEKEE in the germline V gene (reference sequence). The CDR3 spans 15 residues. Between the trimmed V and J ends, which lost 1 base and 5 bases, there was a span of 14 bases. The CDR3 here is CASSLYNSGLDTQYF. DNA for the CDR3: TGTGCCAGCAGCTTGTATAATTCGGGTCTAGATACGCAGTATTTT.

This clonotype was observed once. The chain combines TRBV4-3 with TRBJ1-5; 7 bases line up with TRBD1. V shed 1 base and J 4 bases; nucleotides not matched to a gene: 10. The CDR3 totals 17 residues. Germline CDR1 LGHNA, CDR2 YSLEER. As DNA, the CDR3 is TGCGCCAGCAGCCAAGGACCGACAGGGAACGAGAATCAGCCCCAGCATTTT. Translation: CASSQGPTGNENQPQHF.